This T cell receptor (beta chain) was profiled in a study of a mutant IDH1 vaccine in newly diagnosed glioma. Study as a whole: The therapy given earlier, which was standard therapy, consisted of radiotherapy, temozolomide, or both, and most of the patients received both. Regarding the study as a whole: The authors found pseudoprogression apparently unrelated to changes in top peripheral T cell clonotypes.

Using immunoSEQ multiplex PCR, the repertoire was profiled, and TCRdb retains in-frame clones only, with some absent. This sample has tens of thousands of clones; about 89% occur once, and the top ten carry more than 8.5%. The time point here: baseline, week 1 (first vaccination visit). The treatment is: pre-vaccination baseline after standard-of-care therapy. Donors' newly diagnosed IDH1-mutant WHO grade 3 or 4 astrocytomas lacked nuclear ATRX. CDR3 size: 14 residues. Deletions cut 4 bases from V and 0 bases from J, with 8 bases between. Germline CDR1 is MNHNS and CDR2 is SASEGT. This clone was found a few times. Its target is not known.

This TCR was sampled from a man aged 30 to 39 with glioma. The chain has TRBV6-1 and TRBJ2-3; no clear D gene. The sample here was PBMCs, taken from a glioma patient treated with radiotherapy, temozolomide or both. CDR3 in DNA: TGTGCCAGCAGTGTAGACACAAGCACAGATACGCAGTATTTT. This encodes CASSVDTSTDTQYF.